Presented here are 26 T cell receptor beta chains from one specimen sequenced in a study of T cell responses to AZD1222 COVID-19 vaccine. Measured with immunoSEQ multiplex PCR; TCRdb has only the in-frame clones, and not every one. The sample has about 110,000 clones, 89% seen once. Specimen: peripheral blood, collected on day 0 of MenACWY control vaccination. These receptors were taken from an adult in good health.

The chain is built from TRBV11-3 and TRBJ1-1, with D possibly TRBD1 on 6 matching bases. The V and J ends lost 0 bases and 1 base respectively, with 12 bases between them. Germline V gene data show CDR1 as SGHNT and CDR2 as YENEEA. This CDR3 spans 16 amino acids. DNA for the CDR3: TGTGCCAGCAGCTTAGATTCGGCGGGGGCGAACACTGAAGCTTTCTTT. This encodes CASSLDSAGANTEAFF.

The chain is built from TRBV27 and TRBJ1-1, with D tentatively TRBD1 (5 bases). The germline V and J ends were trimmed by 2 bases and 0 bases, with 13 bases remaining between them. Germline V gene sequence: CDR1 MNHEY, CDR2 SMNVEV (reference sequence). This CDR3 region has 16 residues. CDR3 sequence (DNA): TGTGCCAGCAGTTTAATGGCGTGGGGGGTGAACACTGAAGCTTTCTTT. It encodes CASSLMAWGVNTEAFF.

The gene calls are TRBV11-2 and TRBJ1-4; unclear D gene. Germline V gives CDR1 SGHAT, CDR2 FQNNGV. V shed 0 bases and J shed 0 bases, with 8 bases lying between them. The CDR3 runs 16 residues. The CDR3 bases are TGTGCCAGCAGCTTAGATCTCTCCGCAACTAATGAAAAACTGTTTTTT. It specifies CASSLDLSATNEKLFF.

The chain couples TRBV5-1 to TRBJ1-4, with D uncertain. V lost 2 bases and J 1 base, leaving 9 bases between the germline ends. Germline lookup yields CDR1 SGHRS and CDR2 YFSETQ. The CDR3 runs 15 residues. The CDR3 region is CASSFDTGTNEKLFF. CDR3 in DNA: TGCGCCAGCAGCTTCGATACGGGAACTAATGAAAAACTGTTTTTT. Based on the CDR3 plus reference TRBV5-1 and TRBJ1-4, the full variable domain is KAGVTQTPRYLIKTRGQQVTLSCSPISGHRSVSWYQQTPGQGLQFLFEYFSETQRNKGNFPGRFSGRQFSNSRSEMNVSTLELGDSALYLCASSFDTGTNEKLFFGSGTQLSVL.

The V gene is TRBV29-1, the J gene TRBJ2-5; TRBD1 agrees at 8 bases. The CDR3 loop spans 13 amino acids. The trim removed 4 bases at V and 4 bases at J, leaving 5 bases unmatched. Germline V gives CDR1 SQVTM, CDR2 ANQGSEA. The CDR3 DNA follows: TGCAGCGTTGCTGACAGGGGCCCAGAGACCCAGTACTTC. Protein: CSVADRGPETQYF.

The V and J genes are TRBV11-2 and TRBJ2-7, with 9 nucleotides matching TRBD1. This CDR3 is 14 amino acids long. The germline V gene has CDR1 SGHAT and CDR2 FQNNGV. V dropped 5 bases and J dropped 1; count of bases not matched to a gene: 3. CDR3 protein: CASSTGTGSYEQYF. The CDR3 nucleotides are TGTGCCAGCAGCACCGGGACAGGGTCCTACGAGCAGTACTTC.

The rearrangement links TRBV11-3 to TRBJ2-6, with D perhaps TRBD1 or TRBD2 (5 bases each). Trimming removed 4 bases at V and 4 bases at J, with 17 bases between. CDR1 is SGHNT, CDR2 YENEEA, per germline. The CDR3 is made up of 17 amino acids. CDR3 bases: TGTGCCAGCAGCTCTTCTTCCGGGGCGACAGGGGCCAACGTCCTGACTTTC. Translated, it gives CASSSSSGATGANVLTF.

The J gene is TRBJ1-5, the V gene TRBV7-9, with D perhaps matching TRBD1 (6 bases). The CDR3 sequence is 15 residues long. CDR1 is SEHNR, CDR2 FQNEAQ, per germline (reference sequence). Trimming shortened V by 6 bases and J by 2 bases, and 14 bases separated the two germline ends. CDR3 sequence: CASSLGGGGNQPQHF. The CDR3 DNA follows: TGTGCCAGCAGTCTAGGGGGGGGCGGCAATCAGCCCCAGCATTTT.

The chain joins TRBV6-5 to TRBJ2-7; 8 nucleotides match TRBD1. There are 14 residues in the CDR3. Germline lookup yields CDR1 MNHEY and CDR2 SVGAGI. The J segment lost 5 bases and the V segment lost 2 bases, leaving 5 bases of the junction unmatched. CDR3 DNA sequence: TGTGCCAGCAGTTACGGCGGACAGGGCCACGAGCAGTACTTC. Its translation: CASSYGGQGHEQYF.

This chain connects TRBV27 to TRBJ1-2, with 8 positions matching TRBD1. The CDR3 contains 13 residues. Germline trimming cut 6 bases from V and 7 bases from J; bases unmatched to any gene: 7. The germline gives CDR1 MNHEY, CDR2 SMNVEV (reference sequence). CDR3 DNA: TGTGCCAGCAGAACGACAGGGGCCCCTGGCTACACCTTC. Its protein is CASRTTGAPGYTF.

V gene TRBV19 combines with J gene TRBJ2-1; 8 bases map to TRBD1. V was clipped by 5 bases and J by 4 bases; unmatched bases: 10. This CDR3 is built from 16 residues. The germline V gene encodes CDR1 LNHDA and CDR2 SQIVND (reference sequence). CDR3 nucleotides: TGTGCCAGTAGTGGTAGACAGGGGCCCCCATACAATGAGCAGTTCTTC. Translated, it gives CASSGRQGPPYNEQFF.

This CDR3 is CSGTGTLNTEAFF. The CDR3 DNA is TGCAGCGGTACAGGGACCCTGAACACTGAAGCTTTCTTT. This chain uses TRBV29-1 with TRBJ1-1, with a tentative D call TRBD1 (6 bases). Germline V gene lookup returns CDR1 SQVTM and CDR2 ANQGSEA. The CDR3 is made up of 13 amino acids. V was pared by 7 bases and J by 0 bases, with 12 bases between. Full variable domain (rest looked up from reference TRBV29-1 and TRBJ1-1): SAVISQKPSRDICQRGTSLTIQCQVDSQVTMMFWYRQQPGQSLTLIATANQGSEATYESGFVIDKFPISRPNLTFSTLTVSNMSPEDSSIYLCSGTGTLNTEAFFGQGTRLTVV.

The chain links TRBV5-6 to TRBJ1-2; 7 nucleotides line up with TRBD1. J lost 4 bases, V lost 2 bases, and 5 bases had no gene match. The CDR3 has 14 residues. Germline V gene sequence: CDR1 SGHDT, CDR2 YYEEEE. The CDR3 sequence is CASSFVGGAYGYTF. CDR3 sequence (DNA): TGTGCCAGCAGCTTCGTAGGGGGCGCCTATGGCTACACCTTC.

The DNA for the CDR3 is TGTGCCAGCAGCGTAGGGTCGGGTGGAGGGGGCCAAGGTGGCTACACCTTC. Translating gives CASSVGSGGGGQGGYTF. The chain recombines TRBV9 with TRBJ1-2, with TRBD1 matching over 7 bases. Trimming took 0 bases from V and 7 from J; bases not matched to a gene: 15. The CDR3 covers 17 residues. CDR1 SGDLS and CDR2 YYNGEE come from the germline V gene.

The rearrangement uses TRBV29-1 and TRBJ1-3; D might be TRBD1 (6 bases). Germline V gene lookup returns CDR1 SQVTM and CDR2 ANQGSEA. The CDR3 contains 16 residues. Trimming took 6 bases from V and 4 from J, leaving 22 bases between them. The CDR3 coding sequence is TGCAGCGTCCACAAACCGGACAGCTTGAAAGGAAACACCATATATTTT. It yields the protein CSVHKPDSLKGNTIYF. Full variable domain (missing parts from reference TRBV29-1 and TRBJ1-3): SAVISQKPSRDICQRGTSLTIQCQVDSQVTMMFWYRQQPGQSLTLIATANQGSEATYESGFVIDKFPISRPNLTFSTLTVSNMSPEDSSIYLCSVHKPDSLKGNTIYFGEGSWLTVV.

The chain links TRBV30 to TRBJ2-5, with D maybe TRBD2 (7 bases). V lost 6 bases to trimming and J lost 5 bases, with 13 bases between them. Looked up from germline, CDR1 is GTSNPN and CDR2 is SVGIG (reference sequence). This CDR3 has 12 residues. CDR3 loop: CACSRGGETQYF. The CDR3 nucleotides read TGTGCCTGCTCAAGGGGGGGGGAGACCCAGTACTTC.

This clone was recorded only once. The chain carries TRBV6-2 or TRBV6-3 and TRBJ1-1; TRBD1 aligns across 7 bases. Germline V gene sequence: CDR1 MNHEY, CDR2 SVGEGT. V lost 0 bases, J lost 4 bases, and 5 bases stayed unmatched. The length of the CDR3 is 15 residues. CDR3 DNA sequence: TGTGCCAGCAGTTACTCGAAAGCAGGGGGCACTGAAGCTTTCTTT. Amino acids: CASSYSKAGGTEAFF.

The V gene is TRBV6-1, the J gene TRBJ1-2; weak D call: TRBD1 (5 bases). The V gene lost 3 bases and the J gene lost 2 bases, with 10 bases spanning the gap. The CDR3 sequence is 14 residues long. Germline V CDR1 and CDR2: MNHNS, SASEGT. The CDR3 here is CASSEGQVNYGYTF. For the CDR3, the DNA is TGTGCCAGCAGTGAGGGGCAGGTCAACTATGGCTACACCTTC.

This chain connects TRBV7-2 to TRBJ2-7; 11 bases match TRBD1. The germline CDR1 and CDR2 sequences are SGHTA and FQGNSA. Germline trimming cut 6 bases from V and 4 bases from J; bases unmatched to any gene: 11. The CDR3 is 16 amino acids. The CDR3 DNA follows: TGTGCCAGCAGTCAAGGGACAGGGGGGATATTGTACGAGCAGTACTTC. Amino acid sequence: CASSQGTGGILYEQYF.

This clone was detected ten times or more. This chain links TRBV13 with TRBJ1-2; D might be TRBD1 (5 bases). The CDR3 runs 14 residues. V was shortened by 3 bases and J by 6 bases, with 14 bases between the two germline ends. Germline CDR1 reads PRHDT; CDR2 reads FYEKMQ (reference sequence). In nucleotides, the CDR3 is TGTGCCAGCAGCTTTTGGTCCAGGGATGATGGCTACACCTTC. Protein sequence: CASSFWSRDDGYTF.

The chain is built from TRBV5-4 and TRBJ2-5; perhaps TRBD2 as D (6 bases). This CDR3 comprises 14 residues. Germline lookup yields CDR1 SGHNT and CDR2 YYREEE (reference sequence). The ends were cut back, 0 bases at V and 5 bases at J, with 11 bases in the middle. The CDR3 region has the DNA TGTGCCAGCAGCTTGGAGCTAGCGACCGAGACCCAGTACTTC. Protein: CASSLELATETQYF.

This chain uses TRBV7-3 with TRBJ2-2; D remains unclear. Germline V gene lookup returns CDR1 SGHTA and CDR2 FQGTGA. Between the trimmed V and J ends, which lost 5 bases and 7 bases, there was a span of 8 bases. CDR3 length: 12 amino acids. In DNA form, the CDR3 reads TGTGCCAGCAGCACAGATGGCGGGGAGCTGTTTTTT. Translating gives CASSTDGGELFF.

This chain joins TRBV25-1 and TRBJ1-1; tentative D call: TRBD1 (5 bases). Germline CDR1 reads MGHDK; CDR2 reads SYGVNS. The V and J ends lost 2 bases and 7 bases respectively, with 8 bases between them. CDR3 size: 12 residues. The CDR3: CASSEQGFEAFF. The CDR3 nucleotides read TGTGCCAGCAGTGAACAGGGATTTGAAGCTTTCTTT.

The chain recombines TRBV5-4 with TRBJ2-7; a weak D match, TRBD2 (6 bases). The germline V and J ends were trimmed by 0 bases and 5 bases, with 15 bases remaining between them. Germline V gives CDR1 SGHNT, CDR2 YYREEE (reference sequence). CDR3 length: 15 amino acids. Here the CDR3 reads CASSLDRLAPNEQYF. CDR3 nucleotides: TGTGCCAGCAGCTTGGATCGGCTAGCGCCCAACGAGCAGTACTTC.

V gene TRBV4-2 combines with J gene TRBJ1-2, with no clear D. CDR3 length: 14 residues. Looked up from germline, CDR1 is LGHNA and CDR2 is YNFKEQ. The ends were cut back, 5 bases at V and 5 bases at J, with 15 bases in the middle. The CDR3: CASSTRREGYGYTF. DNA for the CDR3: TGTGCCAGCAGCACCCGGAGGGAAGGATATGGCTACACCTTC.

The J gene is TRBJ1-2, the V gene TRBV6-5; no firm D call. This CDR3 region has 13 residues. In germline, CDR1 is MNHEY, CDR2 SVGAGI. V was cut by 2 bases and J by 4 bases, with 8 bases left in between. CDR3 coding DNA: TGTGCCAGCAGTTACGGACTCTCCTATGGCTACACCTTC. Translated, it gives CASSYGLSYGYTF.